This T cell receptor (beta chain) stems from a study of cytomegalovirus exposure and HLA in healthy donors. Findings and caveats of the study: In a later analysis, most CMV-associated TCR beta chains appeared HLA-restricted.

PCR used 60 Vbeta primers and 13 Jbeta primers. The repertoire was sequenced with immunoSEQ multiplex PCR; TCRdb's copy has only in-frame clones and lacks some. Of 110,000 to 150,000 clones listed, 70% to 85% are singletons. CDR1 is SGHDT, CDR2 YYEEEE, per germline. The CDR3 has 15 amino acids. V lost 1 base to trimming and J lost 4 bases; unmatched junction nucleotides: 5. On this clone itself: Its target is unknown.

The rearrangement joins TRBV5-6 to TRBJ2-7, with TRBD1 matching 10 bases. The receptor comes from a male donor in good health and CMV-seronegative. Material: PBMCs. CDR3 loop: CASSLSGQGNYEQYF. The CDR3 nucleotides read TGTGCCAGCAGCTTGTCGGGACAGGGGAATTACGAGCAGTACTTC.